Below, one TCR beta chain is given with its context. This sample is drawn from a study of blood T cell repertoires in COVID-19. Study as a whole: There were acute and convalescent COVID-19 samples, and they came from the United States, Italy and Spain. PBMCs, B-cell-depleted T cells, or T cells provided the cDNA or gDNA that made up the material.

In germline, CDR1 is LNHDA, CDR2 SQIVND (reference sequence). V shed 7 bases and J shed 0 bases, with 13 bases lying between them. The CDR3 sequence is 16 residues long. Methods used by the authors: Reference gene primer amplification in the assay estimated nucleated cell counts. Sequencing used immunoSEQ multiplex PCR; TCRdb keeps in-frame clones, though not all of them. The V and J calls and clone size are taken from that table; D and trimming were inferred from the DNA. The sample yields some 60,000 clones, 85% to 90% seen once. V gene TRBV19 combines with J gene TRBJ2-6; tentatively, D is TRBD2 (6 bases). The sequencing sample was made of peripheral blood. This clonotype was sampled from a man aged 70 or older with acute or convalescent COVID-19. The CDR3 DNA sequence: TGTGCCAGTACCGGAGTAGCGGCCTCTGGGGCCAACGTCCTGACTTTC. This codes for CASTGVAASGANVLTF.